The rows below give T cell receptor beta chains drawn from one sample of a study of blood T cell repertoires in COVID-19. Method: immunoSEQ multiplex PCR; TCRdb's copy keeps in-frame clones and lacks some. The repertoire holds some 150,000 clones, with roughly 87% as singletons. The source material was peripheral blood. Source of these receptors: a woman aged 70-85 years with acute or convalescent COVID-19. The CDR3 runs from the conserved cysteine through the conserved F or W. Each record gives: V gene, D gene, J gene, clone size, CDR3 DNA, CDR3 protein. D genes are given only for firm matches. Rows give clone size only sometimes, using once, few, many, or a class for an expanded clone.

TRBV3-1/TRBV3-2,.,TRBJ1-2,few,TGTGCCAGCAGCCAAGAGCCCGACAGTGGCTACACCTTC,CASSQEPDSGYTF
TRBV6-5,TRBD1,TRBJ2-5,.,TGTGCCAGCAGACGGACAGGGGTCCAAGAGACCCAGTACTTC,CASRRTGVQETQYF
TRBV28,TRBD1,TRBJ1-2,.,TGTGCCAGCACCATCGGACAGGTTAACTATGGCTACACCTTC,CASTIGQVNYGYTF
TRBV2,.,TRBJ1-1,.,TGTGCCAGCCGGGGATGGGCAGGGAACACTGAAGCTTTCTTT,CASRGWAGNTEAFF
TRBV21-1,.,TRBJ1-4,.,TGTGCCAGCAGCGCCGCCCAGGGGGGTGTAGAAAAACTGTTTTTT,CASSAAQGGVEKLFF
TRBV5-4,TRBD1,TRBJ1-2,.,TGTGCCAGCAGCCCGGGGACAGGGGAGGGCTATGGCTACACCTTC,CASSPGTGEGYGYTF
TRBV7-3,TRBD1,TRBJ1-5,.,TGTGCCAGCAGCTCGACAGGGATTCGACCCCAGCATTTT,CASSSTGIRPQHF
TRBV7-2,TRBD1,TRBJ1-2,few,TGTGCCAGCAGCTCACAGGGGGGTATTTTTGGCTACACCTTC,CASSSQGGIFGYTF
TRBV9,TRBD2,TRBJ2-3,once,TGTGCCAGCAGCCCCGGGACTAGCGGCCATTCTACGCAGTATTTT,CASSPGTSGHSTQYF
TRBV19,.,TRBJ1-5,.,TGTGCCAGTAGTTCCCCGGGTTCCAATCAGCCCCAGCATTTT,CASSSPGSNQPQHF
TRBV28,.,TRBJ1-2,.,TGTGCCAGCCGCCGGAGCTTACTTGACTATGGCTACACCTTC,CASRRSLLDYGYTF
TRBV15,.,TRBJ1-5,.,TGTGCCACCAGCAGAGGGGGTGCAGGGAGCAATCAGCCCCAGCATTTT,CATSRGGAGSNQPQHF
TRBV7-2,TRBD2,TRBJ2-3,.,TGTGCCAGCAGCTTATGGGCCACCCTAGCGGGATTCACAGATACGCAGTATTTT,CASSLWATLAGFTDTQYF
TRBV25-1,TRBD1,TRBJ2-3,.,TGTGCCAGCACGACAGGGGGTACGCAGTATTTT,CASTTGGTQYF
TRBV11-2,.,TRBJ2-3,.,TGTGCCAGCAGCCACGGCAGCGGTAGCACAGATACGCAGTATTTT,CASSHGSGSTDTQYF
TRBV2,.,TRBJ2-7,few,TGTGCCAGCAGCCCAGGGTTGTACGAGCAGTACTTC,CASSPGLYEQYF
TRBV15,TRBD1,TRBJ2-1,.,TGTGCCACCAGCACCCGCCAGGGGGCAAGGTCCTACAATGAGCAGTTCTTC,CATSTRQGARSYNEQFF
TRBV20-1,.,TRBJ2-7,.,TGCAGTGCTAGTTTTCTCTACGAGCAGTACTTC,CSASFLYEQYF
TRBV5-1,.,TRBJ2-5,.,TGCGCCAGCAGGTCGACAGCAATGGGGGAGACCCAGTACTTC,CASRSTAMGETQYF
TRBV27,.,TRBJ1-1,.,TGTGCCAGCAGTTTAGGGGCAGAGTCTATGAACACTGAAGCTTTCTTT,CASSLGAESMNTEAFF